This is a list of T cell receptor beta chains from one sample in a study of CD8 T cells in ankylosing spondylitis. TCRdb called the 5' RACE reads again in MiXCR, with one record for every CDR3 protein. The sample contains fewer than 200,000 distinct CDR3 sequences, around 16% of which appear only once. The sequencing input was blood, either unsorted or a sorted T cell fraction (not recorded which). The receptor source for this set is a male donor with ankylosing spondylitis or in good health (not recorded which). The CDR3 runs from the conserved cysteine through the conserved F or W. D genes are given only for firm matches. A row's size may be missing; if present it is once, few, many or a size class.

TRBD2	TRBV11-1	TRBJ2-1	few	CASSPLPGTSGNPPYNEQFF	TGTGCCAGCAGCCCTCTCCCCGGGACTAGCGGGAATCCACCCTACAATGAGCAGTTCTTC
.	TRBV28	TRBJ1-6	.	CASSDLRNSPLHF	TGTGCCAGCAGTGACCTAAGGAATTCACCCCTCCACTTT
.	TRBV12-3/TRBV12-4	TRBJ2-5	many	CASSPGTSRGERGTQYF	TGTGCCAGCAGCCCTGGGACAAGCCGAGGGGAACGAGGGACCCAGTACTTC
TRBD1	TRBV29-1	TRBJ2-3	few	CSVGQGGDTQYF	TGCAGCGTGGGACAGGGAGGAGATACGCAGTATTTT
TRBD2	TRBV6-1	TRBJ2-1	many	CASSSPGLAYNEQFF	TGTGCCAGCAGTAGCCCGGGACTAGCGTACAATGAGCAGTTCTTC
.	TRBV28	TRBJ1-6	many	CASSLRGYSENSPLHF	TGTGCCAGCAGCCTAAGGGGGTACAGCGAGAATTCACCCCTCCACTTT
.	TRBV24-1	TRBJ2-3	many	CATSDLLPTYESSTDTQYF	TGTGCCACCAGTGATTTGTTGCCGACTTACGAGTCCAGCACAGATACGCAGTATTTT
.	TRBV2	TRBJ1-4	few	CASSVGSDWGVF	TGTGCCAGCAGTGTGGGGTCTGACTGGGGGGTTTTT
TRBD1	TRBV12-3/TRBV12-4	TRBJ1-2	.	CASSASTGDYGYTF	TGTGCCAGCAGCGCCTCGACAGGGGACTATGGCTACACCTTC
.	TRBV20-1	TRBJ2-5	many	CSAPFQETQYF	TGCAGTGCCCCGTTCCAAGAGACCCAGTACTTC
.	TRBV29-1	TRBJ2-3	.	CSVGYSGDTQYF	TGCAGCGTTGGGTATTCGGGAGATACGCAGTATTTT
TRBD1	TRBV29-1	TRBJ1-1	few	CSVGWQGAPEAFF	TGCAGCGTTGGTTGGCAGGGGGCGCCTGAAGCTTTCTTT
.	TRBV2	TRBJ2-6	.	CASRPGGNSGANVLTF	TGTGCCAGCAGGCCAGGGGGGAACTCTGGGGCCAACGTCCTGACTTTC
.	TRBV7-2	TRBJ2-1	.	CASSRVIEQFF	TGTGCCAGCAGCCGCGTTATCGAGCAGTTCTTC
.	TRBV4-1	TRBJ2-7	few	CASSQDGTEQYF	TGCGCCAGCAGCCAAGATGGGACCGAGCAGTACTTC
TRBD2	TRBV5-4	TRBJ2-2	.	CASSLGLLSSGIRPYTGELFF	TGTGCCAGCAGCTTGGGGCTCCTTTCTAGCGGGATTCGGCCGTATACCGGGGAGCTGTTTTTT
.	TRBV3-1	TRBJ1-6	many	CASSPPQGNSPLHF	TGTGCCAGCAGCCCCCCACAGGGCAATTCACCCCTCCACTTT
TRBD2	TRBV5-1	TRBJ2-1	many	CASSFGLAGGFMNEQFF	TGCGCCAGCAGCTTCGGACTAGCGGGAGGGTTTATGAATGAGCAGTTCTTC
.	TRBV15	TRBJ2-7	few	CATSRDRVGVDEQYF	TGTGCCACCAGCAGAGATCGGGTCGGGGTCGACGAGCAGTACTTC
TRBD2	TRBV28	TRBJ2-1	many	CAGSGGEYNEQFF	TGTGCCGGCTCCGGGGGGGAATACAATGAGCAGTTCTTC
.	TRBV5-1	TRBJ2-1	many	CASSLEFDSYNEQFF	TGCGCCAGCAGCTTGGAATTTGATTCCTACAATGAGCAGTTCTTC
.	TRBV5-1	TRBJ2-7	many	CASSENSYEQYF	TGCGCCAGCAGTGAAAATTCCTACGAGCAGTACTTC
.	TRBV12-3/TRBV12-4	TRBJ1-1	many	CASSWVNTEAFF	TGTGCCAGCAGTTGGGTGAACACTGAAGCTTTCTTT
.	TRBV5-1	TRBJ2-3	few	CASSLLGFQDTQYF	TGCGCCAGCAGCTTGTTGGGGTTTCAAGATACGCAGTATTTT
.	TRBV21-1	TRBJ1-5	.	CASRHQPQHF	TGTGCCAGCAGGCATCAGCCCCAGCATTTT
.	TRBV20-1	TRBJ2-7	many	CSARDPGGLFTYEQYF	TGCAGTGCTAGAGATCCAGGAGGCTTATTTACCTACGAGCAGTACTTC
.	TRBV6-1	TRBJ2-2	once	CASSAGSLSSGELFF	TGTGCCAGCAGTGCCGGGTCCTTATCATCCGGGGAGCTGTTTTTT
.	TRBV5-1	TRBJ2-3	many	CASSSGGVVTDTQYF	TGCGCCAGCAGCTCAGGAGGGGTGGTGACAGATACGCAGTATTTT
TRBD2	TRBV5-1	TRBJ2-3	many	CASSLGSGATDTQYF	TGCGCCAGCAGCTTAGGTAGCGGGGCCACAGATACGCAGTATTTT
.	TRBV5-1	TRBJ2-2	.	CASSLAGLLNTGELFF	TGCGCCAGCAGCTTGGCCGGACTCCTGAACACCGGGGAGCTGTTTTTT